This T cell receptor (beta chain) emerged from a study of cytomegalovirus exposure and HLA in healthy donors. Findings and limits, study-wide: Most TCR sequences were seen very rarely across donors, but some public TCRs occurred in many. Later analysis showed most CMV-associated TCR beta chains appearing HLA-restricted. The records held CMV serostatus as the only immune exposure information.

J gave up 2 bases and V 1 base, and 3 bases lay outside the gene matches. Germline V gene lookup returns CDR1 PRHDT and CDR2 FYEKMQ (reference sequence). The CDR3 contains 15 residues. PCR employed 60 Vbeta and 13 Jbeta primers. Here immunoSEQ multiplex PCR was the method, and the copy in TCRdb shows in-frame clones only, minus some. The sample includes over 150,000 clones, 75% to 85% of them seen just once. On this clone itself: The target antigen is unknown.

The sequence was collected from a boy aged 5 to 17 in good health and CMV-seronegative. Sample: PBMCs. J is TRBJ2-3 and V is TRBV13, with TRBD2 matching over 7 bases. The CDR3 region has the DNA TGTGCCAGCAGCTTAGTAGCGGGTAACACAGATACGCAGTATTTT. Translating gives CASSLVAGNTDTQYF.